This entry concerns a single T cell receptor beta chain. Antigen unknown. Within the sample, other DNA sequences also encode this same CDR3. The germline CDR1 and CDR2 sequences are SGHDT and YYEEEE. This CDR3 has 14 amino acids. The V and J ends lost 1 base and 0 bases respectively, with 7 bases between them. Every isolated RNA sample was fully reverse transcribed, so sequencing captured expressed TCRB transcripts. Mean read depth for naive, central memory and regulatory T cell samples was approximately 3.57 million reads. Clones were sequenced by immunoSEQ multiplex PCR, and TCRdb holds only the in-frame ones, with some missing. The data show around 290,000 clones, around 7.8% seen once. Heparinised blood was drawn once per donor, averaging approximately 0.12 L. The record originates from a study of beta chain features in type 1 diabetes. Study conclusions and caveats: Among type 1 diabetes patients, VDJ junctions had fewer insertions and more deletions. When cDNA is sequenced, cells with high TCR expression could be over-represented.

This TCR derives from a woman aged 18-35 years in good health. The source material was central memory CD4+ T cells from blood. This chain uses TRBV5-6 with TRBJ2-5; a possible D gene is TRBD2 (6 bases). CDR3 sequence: CASSLIADQETQYF. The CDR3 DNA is TGTGCCAGCAGCTTGATAGCGGACCAAGAGACCCAGTACTTC.